The source of this T cell receptor (beta chain) is a study of T cell repertoires in cytomegalovirus infection. Looking at the study overall: Both CMV infection and a matching HLA type were indicated by public TCR beta signatures.

This clonotype was observed a single time. No antigen is known for it. The V end lost 9 bases, the J end lost 6 bases, and 14 bases lay between the germline ends. Germline-derived CDR1 and CDR2 are KGHDR and SFDVKD. There are 13 residues in the CDR3. Each CDR3 protein is one row after TCRdb ran MiXCR on the reads. The sample holds fewer than 250,000 distinct CDR3 sequences, 22% seen once. Points from the study as a whole: The ex vivo response showed dominance by HLA-C-restricted CMV-specific TCR beta clonotypes.

This clonotype was obtained from a human donor in good health (CMV status not recorded). Some clones in this sample may be carry-over from other donors' samples. Sequenced sample: CD8+ T cells from PBMCs. The rearrangement uses TRBV24-1 and TRBJ1-5; D may be TRBD1 (6 bases). CDR3 nucleotides: TGTGCCACCGCCGGGGGGGCGGGTCAGCCCCAGCATTTT. Protein sequence: CATAGGAGQPQHF.